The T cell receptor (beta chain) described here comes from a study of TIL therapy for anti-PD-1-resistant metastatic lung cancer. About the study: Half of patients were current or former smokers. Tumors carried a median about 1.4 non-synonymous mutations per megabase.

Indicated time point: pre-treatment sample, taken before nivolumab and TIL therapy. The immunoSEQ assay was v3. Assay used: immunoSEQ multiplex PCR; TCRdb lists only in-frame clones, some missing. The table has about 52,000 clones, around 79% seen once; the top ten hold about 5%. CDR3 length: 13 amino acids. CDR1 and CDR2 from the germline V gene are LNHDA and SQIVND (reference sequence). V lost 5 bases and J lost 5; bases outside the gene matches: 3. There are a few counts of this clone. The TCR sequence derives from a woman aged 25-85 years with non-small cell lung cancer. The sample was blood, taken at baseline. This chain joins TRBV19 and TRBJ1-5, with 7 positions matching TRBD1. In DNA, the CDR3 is TGTGCCAGTAGTTTACAGGGGTATCAGCCCCAGCATTTT. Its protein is CASSLQGYQPQHF.